This T cell receptor (beta chain) is from a study of shared clonotypes between healthy human individuals. As for the study in general: The study enrolled a couple of women and a few men aged 18 to 49. Study-level results: Sharing of clonotypes among donors was expected to vary with sequencing depth.

All donors were Caucasian adults living in Nashville, Tennessee. In the case of this clone: The antigen remains unidentified.

Per germline, CDR1 SEHNR and CDR2 FQNEAQ (reference sequence). V lost 2 bases, J lost 3 bases, and 2 bases lay in between. CDR3 size: 13 residues. Each subset's genomic DNA was shared equally among a number of immunoSEQ plates. Sequencing was performed with immunoSEQ multiplex PCR; in TCRdb, only in-frame clones are kept and a portion is missing. The data show about half a million clones, 70% to 80% seen once. The chain combines TRBV7-9 with TRBJ2-6; D ambiguous. The receptor comes from a woman in her forties in good health. Some clones in this sample may be carry-over from other donors' samples. The sequenced sample consisted of PBMCs. The CDR3 here is CASSLHGANVLTF. CDR3 sequence (DNA): TGTGCCAGCAGCTTACATGGGGCCAACGTCCTGACTTTC. The full variable domain, rest sourced from reference TRBV7-9 and TRBJ2-6, is DTGVSQNPRHKITKRGQNVTFRCDPISEHNRLYWYRQTLGQGPEFLTYFQNEAQLEKSRLLSDRFSAERPKGSFSTLEIQRTEQGDSAMYLCASSLHGANVLTFGAGSRLTVL.